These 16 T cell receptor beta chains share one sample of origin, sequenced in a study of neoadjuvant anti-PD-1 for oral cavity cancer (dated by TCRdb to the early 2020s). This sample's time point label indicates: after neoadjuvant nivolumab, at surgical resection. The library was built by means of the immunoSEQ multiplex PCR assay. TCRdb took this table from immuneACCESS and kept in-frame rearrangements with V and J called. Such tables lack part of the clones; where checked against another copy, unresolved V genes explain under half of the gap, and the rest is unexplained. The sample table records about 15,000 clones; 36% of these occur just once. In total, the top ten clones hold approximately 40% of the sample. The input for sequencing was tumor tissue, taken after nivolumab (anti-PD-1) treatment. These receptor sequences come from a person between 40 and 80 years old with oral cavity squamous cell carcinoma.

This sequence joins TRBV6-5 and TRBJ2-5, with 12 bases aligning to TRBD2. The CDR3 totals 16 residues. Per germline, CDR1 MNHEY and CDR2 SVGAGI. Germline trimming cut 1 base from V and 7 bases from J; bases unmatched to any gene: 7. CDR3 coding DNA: TGTGCCAGCAGTTACTGGCTAGCGGGGGGGCGGGGGACCCAGTACTTC. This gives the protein CASSYWLAGGRGTQYF.

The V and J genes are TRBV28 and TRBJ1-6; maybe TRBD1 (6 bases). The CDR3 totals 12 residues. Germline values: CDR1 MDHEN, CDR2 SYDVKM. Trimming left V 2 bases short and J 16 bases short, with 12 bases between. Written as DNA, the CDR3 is TGTGCCAGCAGTTTAGTTCGGGGGCAACTCCACTTT. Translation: CASSLVRGQLHF.

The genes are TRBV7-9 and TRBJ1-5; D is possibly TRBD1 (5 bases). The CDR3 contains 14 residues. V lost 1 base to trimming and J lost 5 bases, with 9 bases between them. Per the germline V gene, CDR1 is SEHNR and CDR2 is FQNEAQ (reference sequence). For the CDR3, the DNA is TGTGCCAGCAGCTTAGGTGGGGGGGATCAGCCCCAGCATTTT. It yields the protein CASSLGGGDQPQHF.

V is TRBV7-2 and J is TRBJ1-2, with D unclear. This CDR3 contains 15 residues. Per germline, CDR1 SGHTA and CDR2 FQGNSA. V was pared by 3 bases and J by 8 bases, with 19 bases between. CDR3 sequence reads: CASSFGNKEGRGYTF. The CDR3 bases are TGTGCCAGCAGCTTTGGGAACAAGGAGGGTAGGGGCTACACCTTC.

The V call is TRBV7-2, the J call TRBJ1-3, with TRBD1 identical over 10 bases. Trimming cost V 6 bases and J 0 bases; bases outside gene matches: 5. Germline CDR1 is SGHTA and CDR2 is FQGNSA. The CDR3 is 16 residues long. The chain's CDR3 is CASSSRDRGSGNTIYF. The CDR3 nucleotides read TGTGCCAGCAGTTCCCGGGACAGGGGCTCTGGAAACACCATATATTTT.

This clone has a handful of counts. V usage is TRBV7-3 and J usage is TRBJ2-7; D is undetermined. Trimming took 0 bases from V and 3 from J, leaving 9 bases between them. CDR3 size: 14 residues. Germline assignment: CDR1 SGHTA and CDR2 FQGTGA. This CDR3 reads CASSLTGSGYEQYF. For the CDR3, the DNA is TGTGCCAGCAGCTTAACGGGATCCGGCTACGAGCAGTACTTC.

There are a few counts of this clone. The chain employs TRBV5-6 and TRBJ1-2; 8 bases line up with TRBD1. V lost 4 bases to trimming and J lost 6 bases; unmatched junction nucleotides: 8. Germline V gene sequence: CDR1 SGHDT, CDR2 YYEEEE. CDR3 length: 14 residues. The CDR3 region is CASSEWTGLDGYTF. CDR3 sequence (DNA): TGTGCCAGCAGCGAATGGACAGGGCTCGATGGCTACACCTTC. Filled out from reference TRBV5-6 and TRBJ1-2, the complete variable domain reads DAGVTQSPTHLIKTRGQQVTLRCSPKSGHDTVSWYQQALGQGPQFIFQYYEEEERQRGNFPDRFSGHQFPNYSSELNVNALLLGDSALYLCASSEWTGLDGYTFGSGTRLTVV.

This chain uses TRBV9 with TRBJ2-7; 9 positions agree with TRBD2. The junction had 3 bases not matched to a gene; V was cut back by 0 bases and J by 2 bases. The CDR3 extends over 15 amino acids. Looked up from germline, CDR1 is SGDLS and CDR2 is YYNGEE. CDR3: CASSVGGTSTYEQYF. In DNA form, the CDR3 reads TGTGCCAGCAGCGTAGGCGGGACTAGCACCTACGAGCAGTACTTC. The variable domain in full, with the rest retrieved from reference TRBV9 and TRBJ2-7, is DSGVTQTPKHLITATGQRVTLRCSPRSGDLSVYWYQQSLDQGLQFLIQYYNGEERAKGNILERFSAQQFPDLHSELNLSSLELGDSALYFCASSVGGTSTYEQYFGPGTRLTVT.

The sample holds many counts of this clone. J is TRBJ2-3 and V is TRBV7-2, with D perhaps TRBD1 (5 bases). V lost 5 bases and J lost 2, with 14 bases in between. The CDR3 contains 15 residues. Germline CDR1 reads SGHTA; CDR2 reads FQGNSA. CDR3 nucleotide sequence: TGTGCCAGCAGCCCTAGGTCAGGACACACAGATACGCAGTATTTT. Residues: CASSPRSGHTDTQYF. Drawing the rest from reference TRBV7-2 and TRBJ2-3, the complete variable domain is GAGVSQSPSNKVTEKGKDVELRCDPISGHTALYWYRQSLGQGLEFLIYFQGNSAPDKSGLPSDRFSAERTGGSVSTLTIQRTQQEDSAVYLCASSPRSGHTDTQYFGPGTRLTVL.

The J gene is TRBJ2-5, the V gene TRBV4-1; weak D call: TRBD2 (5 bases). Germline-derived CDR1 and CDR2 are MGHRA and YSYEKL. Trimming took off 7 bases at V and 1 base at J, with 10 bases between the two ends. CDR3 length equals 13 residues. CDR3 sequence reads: CASTRGSQETQYF. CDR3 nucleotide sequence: TGCGCCAGCACCCGGGGTTCCCAAGAGACCCAGTACTTC.

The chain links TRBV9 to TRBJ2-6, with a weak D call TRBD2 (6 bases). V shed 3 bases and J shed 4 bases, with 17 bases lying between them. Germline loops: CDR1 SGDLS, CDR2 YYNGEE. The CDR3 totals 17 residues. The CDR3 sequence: CASSALAGGLGANVLTF. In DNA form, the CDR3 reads TGTGCCAGCAGCGCCCTAGCTGGGGGACTCGGGGCCAACGTCCTGACTTTC.

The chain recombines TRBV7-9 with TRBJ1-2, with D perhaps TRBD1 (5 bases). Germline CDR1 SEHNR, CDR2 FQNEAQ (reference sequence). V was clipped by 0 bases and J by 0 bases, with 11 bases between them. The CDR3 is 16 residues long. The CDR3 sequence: CASSLATQTANYGYTF. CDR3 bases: TGTGCCAGCAGCTTAGCGACCCAGACAGCTAACTATGGCTACACCTTC.

The CDR3 loop is CASSLGGSSTDTQYF. The CDR3, as DNA: TGCGCCAGCAGCTTGGGGGGGTCTAGCACAGATACGCAGTATTTT. This sequence joins TRBV5-1 and TRBJ2-3, with D possibly being TRBD1 or TRBD2 (5 bases each). Per germline, CDR1 SGHRS and CDR2 YFSETQ. Trimming took 0 bases from V and 0 from J, leaving 8 bases between them. CDR3 length: 15 amino acids. The full variable domain, in which reference TRBV5-1 and TRBJ2-3 provide the parts outside the CDR3, is KAGVTQTPRYLIKTRGQQVTLSCSPISGHRSVSWYQQTPGQGLQFLFEYFSETQRNKGNFPGRFSGRQFSNSRSEMNVSTLELGDSALYLCASSLGGSSTDTQYFGPGTRLTVL.

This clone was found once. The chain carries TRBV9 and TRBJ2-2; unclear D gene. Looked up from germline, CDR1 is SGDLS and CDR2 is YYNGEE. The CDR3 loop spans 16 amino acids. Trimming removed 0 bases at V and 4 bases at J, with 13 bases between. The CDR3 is CASSVDGWSTTGELFF. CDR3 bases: TGTGCCAGCAGCGTAGACGGGTGGAGCACCACCGGGGAGCTGTTTTTT.

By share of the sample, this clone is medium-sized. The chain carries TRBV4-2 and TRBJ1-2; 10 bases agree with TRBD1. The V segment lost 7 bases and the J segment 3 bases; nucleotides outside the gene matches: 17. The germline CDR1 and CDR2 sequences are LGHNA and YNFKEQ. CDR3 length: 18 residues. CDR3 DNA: TGTGCCAGCACCCCAAGGGGCCCTGGGACAGGGGAGTACTATGGCTACACCTTC. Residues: CASTPRGPGTGEYYGYTF.

The CDR3 sequence is CASSLLIGGGNPTDTQYF. The CDR3 bases are TGTGCCAGCAGCTTGTTAATTGGGGGGGGGAACCCCACAGATACGCAGTATTTT. This chain joins TRBV5-6 and TRBJ2-3; 7 nucleotides line up with TRBD2. This CDR3 is 18 amino acids long. The V gene's germline CDR1 is SGHDT and CDR2 YYEEEE. Germline trimming cut 1 base from V and 2 bases from J; bases unmatched to any gene: 13.